The 10 T cell receptor beta chains in this list originate from one sample, sequenced in a study of OX40 agonist ivuxolimab in advanced cancers. The library relied on the immunoSEQ multiplex PCR assay. Held by TCRdb, this immuneACCESS table contains in-frame sequences only and omits some clones. Under half of the omission traces to an unresolved V gene where checked; the cause of the rest is unknown. The sample yields some 70,000 clones; about 86% were counted once. 2% to 2.5% of the sample belongs to the ten largest clones. The sequencing here drew on CD4+ or CD8+ T cells sorted from blood, taken in a trial of the OX40 agonist ivuxolimab. The receptors derive from an adult with an advanced solid tumor such as melanoma, head and neck, liver or kidney cancer.

CDR3 protein: CASIAGQGGNTIYF. Here the CDR3 DNA reads TGTGCCAGTATCGCGGGACAGGGTGGAAACACCATATATTTT. V usage is TRBV19 and J usage is TRBJ1-3; the match to TRBD1 covers 9 bases. CDR3 size: 14 residues. Germline-derived CDR1 and CDR2 are LNHDA and SQIVND (reference sequence). J was trimmed by 3 bases and V by 7 bases; bases with no gene match: 4.

The chain couples TRBV7-3 to TRBJ1-1; D is undetermined. Germline loops: CDR1 SGHTA, CDR2 FQGTGA. The CDR3 contains 18 residues. V lost 6 bases and J lost 3, with 26 bases in between. The CDR3 DNA is TGTGCCAGCAGTAAGAGCCCCCTGTTGTGGCAGGCGGACACTGAAGCTTTCTTT. It yields the protein CASSKSPLLWQADTEAFF.

This clone was seen a single time. The CDR3 DNA reads as TGTGCCAGTAGGCGGACCGGGACAGCAAATCAGCCCCAGCATTTT. Amino acids: CASRRTGTANQPQHF. V and J are TRBV19 and TRBJ1-5, with 7 positions matching TRBD1. Germline CDR1 LNHDA, CDR2 SQIVND (reference sequence). V trimming: 6 bases; J trimming: 4 bases; junction bases outside the gene matches: 9. The CDR3 covers 15 residues. Drawing the rest from reference TRBV19 and TRBJ1-5, the complete variable domain is DGGITQSPKYLFRKEGQNVTLSCEQNLNHDAMYWYRQDPGQGLRLIYYSQIVNDFQKGDIAEGYSVSREKKESFPLTVTSAQKNPTAFYLCASRRTGTANQPQHFGDGTRLSIL.

The gene calls are TRBV19 and TRBJ2-3; D unresolved. V lost 6 bases and J 2 bases, leaving 9 bases between the germline ends. CDR1 is LNHDA and CDR2 is SQIVND in the germline V gene (reference sequence). The CDR3 runs 13 residues. The CDR3 loop is CASRALTTDTQYF. The DNA of the CDR3 is TGTGCCAGTAGGGCCCTGACCACAGATACGCAGTATTTT.

The V call is TRBV30, the J call TRBJ2-2; D call uncertain. Trimming took off 1 base at V and 5 bases at J, with 8 bases between the two ends. The CDR3 contains 13 residues. From germline, CDR1 is GTSNPN and CDR2 SVGIG (reference sequence). CDR3 nucleotides: TGTGCCTGGAGTGGGGAATGGACCGGGGAGCTGTTTTTT. As protein: CAWSGEWTGELFF.

The genes are TRBV12-5 and TRBJ2-1; perhaps TRBD2 as D (6 bases). CDR3 length: 16 residues. Germline V gene data show CDR1 as LGHNT and CDR2 as FRNRAP. Trimming pared 0 bases from V and 7 bases from J, leaving 16 bases between. The CDR3 bases are TGTGCTAGTGGTTTGGTACCAACTAGCTCGGAAAATGAGCAGTTCTTC. Residues: CASGLVPTSSENEQFF.

This chain uses TRBV7-8 with TRBJ1-2; D may be TRBD1 (6 bases). The CDR3 has 14 residues. From germline, CDR1 is SGHVS and CDR2 FQNEAQ. V was cut by 4 bases and J by 3 bases, with 12 bases left in between. The CDR3 nucleotides read TGTGCCAGCAGCTCCGGGACAAGTTACTATGGCTACACCTTC. Encoded protein: CASSSGTSYYGYTF.

The chain employs TRBV6-5 and TRBJ2-5; D is perhaps TRBD1 or TRBD2 (5 bases each). Trimming shortened V by 6 bases and J by 5 bases, and 16 bases separated the two germline ends. Per germline, CDR1 MNHEY and CDR2 SVGAGI. The CDR3 covers 14 residues. CDR3 sequence (DNA): TGTGCCAGCAGGCCGGGCTCCGGGGCGGAGACCCAGTACTTC. Amino acids: CASRPGSGAETQYF.

This chain connects TRBV5-4 to TRBJ1-2; 7 bases are shared with TRBD1. The germline gives CDR1 SGHNT, CDR2 YYREEE (reference sequence). With 4 bases clipped from V and 2 bases from J, the junction kept 5 bases outside the gene matches. This CDR3 has 14 residues. CDR3 residues: CASSQKGANYGYTF. For the CDR3, the DNA is TGTGCCAGCAGCCAAAAGGGGGCGAACTATGGCTACACCTTC.

By share, this clone counts as medium-sized (0.01 to 0.1%). V usage is TRBV20-1 and J usage is TRBJ1-1; 8 nucleotides agree with TRBD1. After removal of 6 bases from V and 6 bases from J, the junction contained 3 bases not matched to a gene. Looked up from germline, CDR1 is DFQATT and CDR2 is SNEGSKA (reference sequence). The CDR3 is 11 residues long. The CDR3 region is CSAETGAEAFF. In DNA, the CDR3 is TGCAGTGCAGAGACAGGGGCTGAAGCTTTCTTT.